This T cell receptor beta chain appears in the sequencing data of a study of monozygotic twins with inflammatory bowel disease. TCRdb reprocessed the 5' RACE reads, keeping one entry per CDR3 protein, no DNA. The table for this sample gives more than 300,000 distinct CDR3 sequences. Germline V CDR1 and CDR2: SNHLY, FYNNEI. The CDR3 extends over 13 amino acids. The TCR was taken from a human donor with ulcerative colitis or Crohn's disease, or a healthy co-twin of an affected twin (not recorded which). Sequenced sample: blood. The chain links TRBV2 to TRBJ2-3. CDR3 residues: CASSEAATDTQYF.